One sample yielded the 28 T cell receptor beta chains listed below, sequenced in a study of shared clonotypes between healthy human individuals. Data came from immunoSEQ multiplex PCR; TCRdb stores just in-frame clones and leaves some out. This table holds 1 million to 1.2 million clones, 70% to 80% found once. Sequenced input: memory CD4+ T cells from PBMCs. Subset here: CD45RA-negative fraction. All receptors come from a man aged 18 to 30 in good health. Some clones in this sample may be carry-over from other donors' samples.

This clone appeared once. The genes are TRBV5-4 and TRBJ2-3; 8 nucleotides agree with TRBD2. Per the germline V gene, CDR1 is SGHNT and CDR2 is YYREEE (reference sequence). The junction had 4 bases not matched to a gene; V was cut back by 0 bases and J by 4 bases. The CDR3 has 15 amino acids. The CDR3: CASSLAGGAPDTQYF. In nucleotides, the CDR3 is TGTGCCAGCAGCTTGGCGGGGGGGGCCCCAGATACGCAGTATTTT.

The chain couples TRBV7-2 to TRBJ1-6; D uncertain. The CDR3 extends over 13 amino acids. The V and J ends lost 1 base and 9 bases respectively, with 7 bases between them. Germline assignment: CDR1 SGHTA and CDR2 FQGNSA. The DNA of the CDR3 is TGTGCCAGCAGCTTAGACAGTATTTCACCCCTCCACTTT. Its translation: CASSLDSISPLHF.

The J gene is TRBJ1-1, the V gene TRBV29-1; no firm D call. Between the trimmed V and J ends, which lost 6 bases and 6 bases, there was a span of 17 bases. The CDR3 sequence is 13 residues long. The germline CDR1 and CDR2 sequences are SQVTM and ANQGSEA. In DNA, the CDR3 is TGCAGCGTCCAAGGGATTTACAAGGCTGAAGCTTTCTTT. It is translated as CSVQGIYKAEAFF.

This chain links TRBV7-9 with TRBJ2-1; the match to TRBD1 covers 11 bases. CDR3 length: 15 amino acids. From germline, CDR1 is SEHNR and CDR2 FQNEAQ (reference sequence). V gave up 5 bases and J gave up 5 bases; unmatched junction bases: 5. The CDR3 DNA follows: TGTGCCAGCAGCCGGACAGGGGGCATTCACAATGAGCAGTTCTTC. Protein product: CASSRTGGIHNEQFF.

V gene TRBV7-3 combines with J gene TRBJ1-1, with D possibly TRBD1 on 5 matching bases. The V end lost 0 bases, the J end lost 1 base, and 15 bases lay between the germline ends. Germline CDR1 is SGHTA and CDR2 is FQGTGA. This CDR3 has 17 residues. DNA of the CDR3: TGTGCCAGCAGCTTAACTTCGGGACGGGGTGCGAACACTGAAGCTTTCTTT. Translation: CASSLTSGRGANTEAFF. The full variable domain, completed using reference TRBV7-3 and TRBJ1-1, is GAGVSQTPSNKVTEKGKYVELRCDPISGHTALYWYRQSLGQGPEFLIYFQGTGAADDSGLPNDRFFAVRPEGSVSTLKIQRTERGDSAVYLCASSLTSGRGANTEAFFGQGTRLTVV.

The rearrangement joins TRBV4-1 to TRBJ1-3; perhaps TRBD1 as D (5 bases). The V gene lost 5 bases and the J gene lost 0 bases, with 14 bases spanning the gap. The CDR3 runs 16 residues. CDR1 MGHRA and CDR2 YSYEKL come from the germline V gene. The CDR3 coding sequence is TGCGCCAGCAGCGCGTTTACAGGCTTCTCTGGAAACACCATATATTTT. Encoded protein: CASSAFTGFSGNTIYF.

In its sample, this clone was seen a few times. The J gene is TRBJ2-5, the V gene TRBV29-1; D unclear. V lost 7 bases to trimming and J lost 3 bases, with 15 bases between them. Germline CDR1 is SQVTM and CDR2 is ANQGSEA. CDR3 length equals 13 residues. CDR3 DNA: TGCAGCGCCTCCCCCTACAGCGAAGAGACCCAGTACTTC. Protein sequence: CSASPYSEETQYF. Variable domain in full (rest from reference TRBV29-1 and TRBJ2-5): SAVISQKPSRDICQRGTSLTIQCQVDSQVTMMFWYRQQPGQSLTLIATANQGSEATYESGFVIDKFPISRPNLTFSTLTVSNMSPEDSSIYLCSASPYSEETQYFGPGTRLLVL.

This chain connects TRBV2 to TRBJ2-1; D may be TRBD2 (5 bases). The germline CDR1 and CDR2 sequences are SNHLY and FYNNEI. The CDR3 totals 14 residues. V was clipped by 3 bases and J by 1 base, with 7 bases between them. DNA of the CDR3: TGTGCCAGCAGTGACGGGGTTTCCTACAATGAGCAGTTCTTC. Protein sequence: CASSDGVSYNEQFF.

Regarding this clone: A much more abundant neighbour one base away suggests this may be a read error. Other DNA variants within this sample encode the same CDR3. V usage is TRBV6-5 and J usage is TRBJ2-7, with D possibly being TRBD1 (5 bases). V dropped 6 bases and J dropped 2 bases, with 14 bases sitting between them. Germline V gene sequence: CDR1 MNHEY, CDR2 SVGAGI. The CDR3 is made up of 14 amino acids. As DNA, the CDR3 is TGTGCCAGCAGCCCCCAGGGTCCCCCCTACGAGCAGTACTTC. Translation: CASSPQGPPYEQYF.

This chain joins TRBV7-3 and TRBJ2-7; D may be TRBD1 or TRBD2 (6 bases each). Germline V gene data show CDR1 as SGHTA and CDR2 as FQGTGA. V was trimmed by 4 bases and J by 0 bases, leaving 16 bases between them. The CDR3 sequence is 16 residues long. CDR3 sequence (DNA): TGTGCCAGCAGCTCCACCCAGGGGAGGTACTCCTACGAGCAGTACTTC. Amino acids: CASSSTQGRYSYEQYF.

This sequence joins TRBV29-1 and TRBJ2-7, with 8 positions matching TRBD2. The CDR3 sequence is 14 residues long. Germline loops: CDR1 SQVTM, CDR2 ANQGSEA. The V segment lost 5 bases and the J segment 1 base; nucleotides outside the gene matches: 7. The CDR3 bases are TGCAGCGTTAAAGTTAGCGGGACTTCCTACGAGCAGTACTTC. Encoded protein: CSVKVSGTSYEQYF.

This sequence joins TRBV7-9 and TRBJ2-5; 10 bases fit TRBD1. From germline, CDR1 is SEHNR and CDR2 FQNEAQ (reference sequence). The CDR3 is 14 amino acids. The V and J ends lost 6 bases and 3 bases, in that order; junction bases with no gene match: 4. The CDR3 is CASRTGTGEETQYF. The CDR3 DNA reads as TGTGCCAGCAGAACCGGGACAGGGGAAGAGACCCAGTACTTC.

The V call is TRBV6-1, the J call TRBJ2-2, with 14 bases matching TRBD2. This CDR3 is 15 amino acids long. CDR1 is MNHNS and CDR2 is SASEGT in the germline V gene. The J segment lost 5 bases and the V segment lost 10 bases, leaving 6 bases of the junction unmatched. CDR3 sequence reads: CATTRLAGGTGELFF. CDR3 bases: TGTGCCACCACTCGACTAGCGGGAGGGACCGGGGAGCTGTTTTTT.

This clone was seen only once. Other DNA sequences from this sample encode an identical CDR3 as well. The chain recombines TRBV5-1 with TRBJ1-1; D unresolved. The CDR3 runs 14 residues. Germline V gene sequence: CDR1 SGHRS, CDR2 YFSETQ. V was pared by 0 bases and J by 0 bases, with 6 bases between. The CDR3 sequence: CASSLVGMNTEAFF. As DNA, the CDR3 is TGCGCCAGCAGCTTGGTAGGTATGAACACTGAAGCTTTCTTT. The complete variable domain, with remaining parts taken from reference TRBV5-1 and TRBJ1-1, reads KAGVTQTPRYLIKTRGQQVTLSCSPISGHRSVSWYQQTPGQGLQFLFEYFSETQRNKGNFPGRFSGRQFSNSRSEMNVSTLELGDSALYLCASSLVGMNTEAFFGQGTRLTVV.

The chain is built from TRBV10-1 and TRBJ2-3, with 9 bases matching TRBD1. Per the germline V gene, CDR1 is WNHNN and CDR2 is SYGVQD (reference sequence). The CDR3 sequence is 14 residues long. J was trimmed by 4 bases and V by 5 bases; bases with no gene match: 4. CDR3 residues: CASSPDRGSDTQYF. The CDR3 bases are TGCGCCAGCAGTCCGGACAGGGGCTCAGATACGCAGTATTTT.

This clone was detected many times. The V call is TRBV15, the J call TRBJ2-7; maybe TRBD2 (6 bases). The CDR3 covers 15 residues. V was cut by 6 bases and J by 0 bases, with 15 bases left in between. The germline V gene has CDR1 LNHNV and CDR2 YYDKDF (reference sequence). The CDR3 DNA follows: TGTGCCACCAGAATTACGGGGGATGGCTCCTACGAGCAGTACTTC. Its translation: CATRITGDGSYEQYF.

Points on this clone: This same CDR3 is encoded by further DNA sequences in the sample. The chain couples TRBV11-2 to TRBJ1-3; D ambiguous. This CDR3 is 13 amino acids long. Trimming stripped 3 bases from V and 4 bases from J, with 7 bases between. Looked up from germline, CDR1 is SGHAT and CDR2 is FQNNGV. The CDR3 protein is CASSLSLGNTIYF. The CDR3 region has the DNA TGTGCCAGCAGCTTGAGCCTCGGAAACACCATATATTTT.

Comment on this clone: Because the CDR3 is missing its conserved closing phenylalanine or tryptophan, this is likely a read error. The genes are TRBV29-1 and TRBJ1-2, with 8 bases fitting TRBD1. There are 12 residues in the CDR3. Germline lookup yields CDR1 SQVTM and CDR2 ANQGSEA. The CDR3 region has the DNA TGCAACCGGGACAGGCTCTCCGATGGCTACACCCTC. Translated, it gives CNRDRLSDGYTL.

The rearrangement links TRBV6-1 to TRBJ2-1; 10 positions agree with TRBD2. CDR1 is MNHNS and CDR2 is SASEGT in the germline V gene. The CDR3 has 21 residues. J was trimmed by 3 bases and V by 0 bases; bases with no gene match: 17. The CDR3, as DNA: TGTGCCAGCAGTGAAGCGGGCGCAGGGGCCCTGACTAGCGGGCGCTACAATGAGCAGTTCTTC. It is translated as CASSEAGAGALTSGRYNEQFF.

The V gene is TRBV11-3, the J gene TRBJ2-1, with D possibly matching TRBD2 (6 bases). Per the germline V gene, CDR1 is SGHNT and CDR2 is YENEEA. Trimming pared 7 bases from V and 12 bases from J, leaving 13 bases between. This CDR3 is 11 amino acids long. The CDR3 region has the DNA TGTGCCAGCACAAATACGGGAGCGCAGTTCTTC. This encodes CASTNTGAQFF.

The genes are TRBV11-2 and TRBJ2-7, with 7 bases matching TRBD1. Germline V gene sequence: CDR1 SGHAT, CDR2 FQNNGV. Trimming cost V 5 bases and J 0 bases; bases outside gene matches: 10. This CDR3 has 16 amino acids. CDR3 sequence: CASSPRGRRSSYEQYF. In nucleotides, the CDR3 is TGTGCCAGCAGCCCCAGGGGGAGACGGTCCTCCTACGAGCAGTACTTC.

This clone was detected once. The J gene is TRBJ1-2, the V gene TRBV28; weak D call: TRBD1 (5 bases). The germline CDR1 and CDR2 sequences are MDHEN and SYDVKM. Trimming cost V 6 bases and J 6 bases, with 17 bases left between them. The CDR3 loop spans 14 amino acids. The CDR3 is CASSPGTQLHGYTF. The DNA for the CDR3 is TGTGCCAGCAGCCCCGGGACGCAACTCCATGGCTACACCTTC.

This chain's CDR3 is CASSEAAGRGASAFF. CDR3 coding DNA: TGTGCCAGCAGTGAAGCCGCCGGGAGGGGGGCGAGCGCTTTCTTT. This sequence joins TRBV2 and TRBJ1-1; a possible D gene is TRBD1 (6 bases). CDR3 length equals 15 residues. Between the trimmed V and J ends, which lost 0 bases and 11 bases, there was a span of 19 bases. Looked up from germline, CDR1 is SNHLY and CDR2 is FYNNEI.

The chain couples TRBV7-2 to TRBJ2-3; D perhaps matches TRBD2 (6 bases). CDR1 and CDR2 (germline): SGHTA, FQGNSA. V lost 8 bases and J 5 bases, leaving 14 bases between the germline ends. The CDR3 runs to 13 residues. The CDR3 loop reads CASSGGTLDTQYF. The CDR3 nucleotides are TGTGCCAGCTCGGGCGGGACGCTAGATACGCAGTATTTT.

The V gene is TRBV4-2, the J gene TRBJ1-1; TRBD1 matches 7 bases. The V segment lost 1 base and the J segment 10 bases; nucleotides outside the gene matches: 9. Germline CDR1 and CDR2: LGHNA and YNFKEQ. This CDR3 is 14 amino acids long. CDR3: CASSQGGGASGAFF. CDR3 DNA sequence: TGTGCCAGCAGCCAAGGAGGGGGCGCATCTGGAGCTTTCTTT.

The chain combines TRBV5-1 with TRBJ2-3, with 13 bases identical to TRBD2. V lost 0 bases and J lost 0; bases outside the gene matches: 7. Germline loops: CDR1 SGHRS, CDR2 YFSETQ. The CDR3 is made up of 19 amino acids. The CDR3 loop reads CASSLGYGLAGASTDTQYF. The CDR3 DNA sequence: TGCGCCAGCAGCTTGGGATACGGACTAGCGGGAGCTAGCACAGATACGCAGTATTTT.

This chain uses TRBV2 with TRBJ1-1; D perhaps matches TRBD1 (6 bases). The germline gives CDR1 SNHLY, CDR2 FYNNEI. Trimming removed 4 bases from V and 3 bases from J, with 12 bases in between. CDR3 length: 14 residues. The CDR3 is CASSAEQGYTEAFF. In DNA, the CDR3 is TGTGCCAGCAGTGCGGAACAGGGATACACTGAAGCTTTCTTT.

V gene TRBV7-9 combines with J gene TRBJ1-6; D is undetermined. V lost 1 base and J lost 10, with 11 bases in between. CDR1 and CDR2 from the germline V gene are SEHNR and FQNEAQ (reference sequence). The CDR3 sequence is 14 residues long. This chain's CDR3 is CASSLVQGRSPLHF. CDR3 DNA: TGTGCCAGCAGCTTAGTACAAGGGCGATCACCCCTCCACTTT.